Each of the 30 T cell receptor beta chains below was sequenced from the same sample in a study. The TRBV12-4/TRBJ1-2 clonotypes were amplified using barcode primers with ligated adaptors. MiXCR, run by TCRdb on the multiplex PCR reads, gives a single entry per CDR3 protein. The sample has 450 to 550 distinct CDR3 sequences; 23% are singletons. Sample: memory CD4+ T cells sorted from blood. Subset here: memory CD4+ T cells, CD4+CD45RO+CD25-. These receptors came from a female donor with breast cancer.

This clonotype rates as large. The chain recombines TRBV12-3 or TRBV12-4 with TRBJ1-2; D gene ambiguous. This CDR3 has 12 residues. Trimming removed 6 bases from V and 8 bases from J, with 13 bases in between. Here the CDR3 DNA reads TGTGCCAGCAGCACGGGTCCAGACGGCTACACCTTC. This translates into CASSTGPDGYTF.

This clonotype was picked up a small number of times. The CDR3 bases are TGTGCCAGCAGTACAGGGTTCGGCTACACCTTC. It specifies CASSTGFGYTF. The gene calls are TRBV12-3 or TRBV12-4 and TRBJ1-2; D is possibly TRBD1 (6 bases). The CDR3 has 11 amino acids. The V gene lost 5 bases and the J gene lost 8 bases, with 9 bases spanning the gap.

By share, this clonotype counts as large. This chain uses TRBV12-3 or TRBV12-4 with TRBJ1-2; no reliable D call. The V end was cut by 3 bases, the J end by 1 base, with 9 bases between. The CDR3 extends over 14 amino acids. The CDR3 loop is CASSFGDLNYGYTF. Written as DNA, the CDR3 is TGTGCCAGCAGTTTTGGTGACCTTAACTATGGCTACACCTTC.

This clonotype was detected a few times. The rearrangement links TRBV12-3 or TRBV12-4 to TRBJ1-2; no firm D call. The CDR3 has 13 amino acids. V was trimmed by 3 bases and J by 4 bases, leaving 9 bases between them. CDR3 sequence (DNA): TGTGCCAGCAGTTTCGACGAGGGCTATGGCTACACCTTC. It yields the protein CASSFDEGYGYTF.

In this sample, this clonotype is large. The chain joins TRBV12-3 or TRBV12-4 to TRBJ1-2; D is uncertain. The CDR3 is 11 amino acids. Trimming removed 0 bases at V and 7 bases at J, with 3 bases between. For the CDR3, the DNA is TGTGCCAGCAGTTTAGCAGCTGGCTACACCTTC. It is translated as CASSLAAGYTF.

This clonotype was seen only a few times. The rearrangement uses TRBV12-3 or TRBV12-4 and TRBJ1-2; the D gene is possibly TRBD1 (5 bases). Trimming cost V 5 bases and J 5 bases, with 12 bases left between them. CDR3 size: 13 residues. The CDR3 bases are TGTGCCAGCAGTCCTGGAGCAGGGTATGGCTACACCTTC. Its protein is CASSPGAGYGYTF.

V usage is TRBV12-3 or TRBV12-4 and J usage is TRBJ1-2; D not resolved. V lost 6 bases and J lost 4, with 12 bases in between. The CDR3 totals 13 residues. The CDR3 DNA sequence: TGTGCCAGCAGCGGAGGGATTCGCTATGGCTACACCTTC. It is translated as CASSGGIRYGYTF.

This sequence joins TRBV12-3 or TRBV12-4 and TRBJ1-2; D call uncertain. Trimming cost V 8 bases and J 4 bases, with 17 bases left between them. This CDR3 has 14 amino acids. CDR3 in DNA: TGTGCCAGCGCCCCGAGGAGGGCTGGCTATGGCTACACCTTC. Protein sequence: CASAPRRAGYGYTF.

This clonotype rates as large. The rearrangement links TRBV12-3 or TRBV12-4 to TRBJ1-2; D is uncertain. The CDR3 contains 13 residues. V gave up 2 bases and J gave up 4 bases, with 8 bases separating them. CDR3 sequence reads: CASSLLGFYGYTF. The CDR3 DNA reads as TGTGCCAGCAGTTTATTAGGGTTCTATGGCTACACCTTC.

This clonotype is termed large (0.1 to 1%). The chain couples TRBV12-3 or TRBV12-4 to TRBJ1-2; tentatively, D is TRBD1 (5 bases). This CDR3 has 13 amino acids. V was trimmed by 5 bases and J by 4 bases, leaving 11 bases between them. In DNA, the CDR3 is TGTGCCAGCAGTCTACAGGAAACCTATGGCTACACCTTC. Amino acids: CASSLQETYGYTF.

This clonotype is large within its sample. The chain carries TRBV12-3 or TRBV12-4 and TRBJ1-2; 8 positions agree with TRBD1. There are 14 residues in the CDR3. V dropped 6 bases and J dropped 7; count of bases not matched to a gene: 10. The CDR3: CASRDRGSLAGYTF. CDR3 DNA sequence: TGTGCCAGCAGAGACAGGGGCTCGCTCGCTGGCTACACCTTC.

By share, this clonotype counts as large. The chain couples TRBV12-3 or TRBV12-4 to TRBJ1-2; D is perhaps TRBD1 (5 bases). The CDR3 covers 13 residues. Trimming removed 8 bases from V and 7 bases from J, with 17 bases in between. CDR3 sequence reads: CASGKEGHGGYTF. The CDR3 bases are TGTGCCAGCGGTAAAGAAGGACACGGTGGCTACACCTTC.

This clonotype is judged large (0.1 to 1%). The DNA for the CDR3 is TGTGCCAGCAGTCCCTCCGGGGCGTATGGCTATGGCTACACCTTC. This gives the protein CASSPSGAYGYGYTF. This chain connects TRBV12-3 or TRBV12-4 to TRBJ1-2; the D gene is possibly TRBD1 (5 bases). V lost 5 bases to trimming and J lost 4 bases, with 17 bases between them. CDR3 size: 15 residues.

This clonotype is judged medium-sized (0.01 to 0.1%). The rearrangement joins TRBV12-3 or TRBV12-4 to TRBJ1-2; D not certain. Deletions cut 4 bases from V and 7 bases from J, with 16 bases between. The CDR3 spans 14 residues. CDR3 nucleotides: TGTGCCAGCAGTTACCACAGAGGGATTAGTGGCTACACCTTC. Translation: CASSYHRGISGYTF.

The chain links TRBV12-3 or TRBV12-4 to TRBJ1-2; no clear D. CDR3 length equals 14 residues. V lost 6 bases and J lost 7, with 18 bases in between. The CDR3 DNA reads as TGTGCCAGCAGCCACCCGGCCGCCACTCTTGGCTACACCTTC. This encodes CASSHPAATLGYTF.

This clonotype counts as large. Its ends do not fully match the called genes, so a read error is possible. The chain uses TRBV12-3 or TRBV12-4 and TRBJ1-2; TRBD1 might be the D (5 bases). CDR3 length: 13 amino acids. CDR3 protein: CASSLERQLDTSF. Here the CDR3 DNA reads TGTGCCAGCAGTCTCGAACGACAGCTTGACACTAGTTTC.

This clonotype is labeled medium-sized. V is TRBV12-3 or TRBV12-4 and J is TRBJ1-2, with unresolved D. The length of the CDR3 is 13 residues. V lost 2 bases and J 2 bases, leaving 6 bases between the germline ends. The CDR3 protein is CASSLRGNYGYTF. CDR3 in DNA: TGTGCCAGCAGTTTAAGAGGGAACTATGGCTACACCTTC.

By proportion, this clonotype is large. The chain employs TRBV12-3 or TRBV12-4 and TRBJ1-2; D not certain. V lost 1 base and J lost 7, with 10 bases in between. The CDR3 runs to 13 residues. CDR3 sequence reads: CASSLVPGFGYTF. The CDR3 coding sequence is TGTGCCAGCAGTTTAGTGCCGGGGTTTGGCTACACCTTC.

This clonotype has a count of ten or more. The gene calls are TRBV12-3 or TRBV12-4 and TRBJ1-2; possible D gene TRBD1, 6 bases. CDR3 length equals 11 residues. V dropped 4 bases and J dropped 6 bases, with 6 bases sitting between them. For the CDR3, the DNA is TGTGCCAGCAGTTCAGGGGATGGCTACACCTTC. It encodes CASSSGDGYTF.

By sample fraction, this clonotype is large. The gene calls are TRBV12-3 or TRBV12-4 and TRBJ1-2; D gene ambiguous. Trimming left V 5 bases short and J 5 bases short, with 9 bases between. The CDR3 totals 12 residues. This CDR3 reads CASSLRDYGYTF. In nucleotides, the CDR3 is TGTGCCAGCAGTCTCCGGGATTATGGCTACACCTTC.

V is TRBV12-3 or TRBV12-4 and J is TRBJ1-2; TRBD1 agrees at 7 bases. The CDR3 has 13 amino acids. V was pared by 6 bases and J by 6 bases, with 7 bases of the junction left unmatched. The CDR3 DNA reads TGTGCCAGCAGCCGTACAGGGGCCCATGGCTACACCTTC. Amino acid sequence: CASSRTGAHGYTF.

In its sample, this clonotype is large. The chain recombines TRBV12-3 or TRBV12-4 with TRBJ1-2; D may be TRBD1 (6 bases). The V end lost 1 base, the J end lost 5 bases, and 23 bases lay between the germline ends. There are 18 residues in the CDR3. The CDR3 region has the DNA TGTGCCAGCAGTTTAGACCGATACAGGGTTCGCGGCAATTATGGCTACACCTTC. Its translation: CASSLDRYRVRGNYGYTF.

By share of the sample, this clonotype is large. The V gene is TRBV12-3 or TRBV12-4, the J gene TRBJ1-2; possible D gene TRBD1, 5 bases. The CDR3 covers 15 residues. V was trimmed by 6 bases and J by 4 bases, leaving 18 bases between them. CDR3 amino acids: CASRMGLPGLYGYTF. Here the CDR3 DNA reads TGTGCCAGCAGAATGGGACTCCCAGGCCTCTATGGCTACACCTTC.

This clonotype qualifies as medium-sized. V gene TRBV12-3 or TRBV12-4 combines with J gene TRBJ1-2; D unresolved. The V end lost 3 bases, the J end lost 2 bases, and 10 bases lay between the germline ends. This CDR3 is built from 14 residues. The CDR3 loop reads CASSFRPLNYGYTF. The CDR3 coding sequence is TGTGCCAGCAGTTTCCGCCCATTGAACTATGGCTACACCTTC.

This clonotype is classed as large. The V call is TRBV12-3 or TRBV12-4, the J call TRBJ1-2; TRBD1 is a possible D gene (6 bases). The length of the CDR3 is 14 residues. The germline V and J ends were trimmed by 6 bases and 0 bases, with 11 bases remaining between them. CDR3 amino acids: CASSQGTTNYGYTF. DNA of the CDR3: TGTGCCAGCAGCCAGGGGACCACTAACTATGGCTACACCTTC.

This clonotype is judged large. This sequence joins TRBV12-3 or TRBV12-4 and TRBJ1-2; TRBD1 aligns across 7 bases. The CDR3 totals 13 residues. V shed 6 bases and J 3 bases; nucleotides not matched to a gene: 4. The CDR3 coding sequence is TGTGCCAGCAGCCCCGGGACAGACTATGGCTACACCTTC. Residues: CASSPGTDYGYTF.

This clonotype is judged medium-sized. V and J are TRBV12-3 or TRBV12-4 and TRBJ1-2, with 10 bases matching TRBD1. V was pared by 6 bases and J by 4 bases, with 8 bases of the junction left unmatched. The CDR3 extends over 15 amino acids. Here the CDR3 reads CASSPEGQGTYGYTF. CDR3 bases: TGTGCCAGCAGCCCTGAGGGACAGGGGACCTATGGCTACACCTTC.

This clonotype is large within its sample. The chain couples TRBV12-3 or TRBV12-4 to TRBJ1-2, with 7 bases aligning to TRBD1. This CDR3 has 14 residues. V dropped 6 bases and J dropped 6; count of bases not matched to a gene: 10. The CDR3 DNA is TGTGCCAGCAGCGGACAGGCGGGAAATGATGGCTACACCTTC. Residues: CASSGQAGNDGYTF.

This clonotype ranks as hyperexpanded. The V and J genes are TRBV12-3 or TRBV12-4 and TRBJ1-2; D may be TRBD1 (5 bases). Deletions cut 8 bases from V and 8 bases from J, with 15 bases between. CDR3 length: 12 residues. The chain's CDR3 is CASLGRPAGYTF. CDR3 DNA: TGTGCCAGCCTGGGACGGCCTGCAGGCTACACCTTC.

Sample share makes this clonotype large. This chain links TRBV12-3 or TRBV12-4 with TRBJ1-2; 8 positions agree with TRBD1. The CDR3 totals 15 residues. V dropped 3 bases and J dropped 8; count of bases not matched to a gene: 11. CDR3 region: CASSFRGQEVGGYTF. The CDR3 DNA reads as TGTGCCAGCAGTTTTCGGGGACAGGAGGTCGGAGGCTACACCTTC.